The next 19 T cell receptor beta chains were all read from a single sample in a study of T cell responses to AZD1222 COVID-19 vaccine. Method: immunoSEQ multiplex PCR; TCRdb's copy keeps in-frame clones and lacks some. The sample has tens of thousands of clones, about 88% seen once; the top ten hold about 7.1%. Here the sequenced sample was peripheral blood, taken 28 days after the second AZD1222 dose. The receptors derive from an adult who received the AZD1222 COVID-19 vaccine.

The V and J genes are TRBV18 and TRBJ2-7; D may be TRBD1 (5 bases). The CDR3 has 15 residues. Germline V CDR1 and CDR2: KGHSH, LQKENI. V was shortened by 3 bases and J by 2 bases, with 14 bases between the two germline ends. The CDR3 loop is CASSPGWQGTYEQYF. The CDR3 DNA reads TGTGCCAGCTCACCTGGTTGGCAGGGAACCTACGAGCAGTACTTC.

The chain combines TRBV5-4 with TRBJ1-2; 9 nucleotides align to TRBD1. Germline V CDR1 and CDR2: SGHNT, YYREEE (reference sequence). V was pared by 10 bases and J by 3 bases, with 16 bases of the junction left unmatched. CDR3 length: 16 residues. CDR3 sequence (DNA): TGTGCCTCCCTCCCCGCCGGGGGACAGGGATACTATGGCTACACCTTC. Protein sequence: CASLPAGGQGYYGYTF.

This clone is judged medium-sized. V is TRBV6-1 and J is TRBJ2-7; D call uncertain. This CDR3 has 12 residues. V lost 5 bases, J lost 2 bases, and 7 bases lay in between. In germline, CDR1 is MNHNS, CDR2 SASEGT. The CDR3 protein is CASSSPTYEQYF. The CDR3 DNA reads TGTGCCAGCAGTTCGCCCACCTACGAGCAGTACTTC.

The rearrangement links TRBV5-4 to TRBJ2-3; 12 nucleotides line up with TRBD2. The germline V gene encodes CDR1 SGHNT and CDR2 YYREEE (reference sequence). CDR3 length: 20 residues. Trimming cost V 3 bases and J 5 bases; bases outside gene matches: 19. CDR3 protein: CASSSPLTSGRKSAQDTQYF. As DNA, the CDR3 is TGTGCCAGCAGCTCCCCTTTGACTAGCGGGAGAAAGAGTGCACAAGATACGCAGTATTTT.

V usage is TRBV3-1 (or the pseudogene TRBV3-2) and J usage is TRBJ1-4; 7 bases match TRBD1. J lost 1 base, V lost 4 bases, and 6 bases had no gene match. Per germline, CDR1 LGHDT and CDR2 YNNKEL (reference sequence). The CDR3 runs to 16 residues. The CDR3 nucleotides are TGTGCCAGCAGCCCCGGCCAGGGGGGAACTAATGAAAAACTGTTTTTT. Translated, it gives CASSPGQGGTNEKLFF.

This clone was observed once. This chain joins TRBV4-3 and TRBJ2-7, with 8 bases fitting TRBD2. From germline, CDR1 is LGHNA and CDR2 YSLEER. The CDR3 extends over 13 amino acids. The V and J ends lost 1 base and 6 bases, in that order; junction bases with no gene match: 2. For the CDR3, the DNA is TGCGCCAGCAGCCAAGGACGGGAGGGCGAGCAGTACTTC. Protein: CASSQGREGEQYF.

The rearrangement uses TRBV30 and TRBJ1-4, with 10 bases aligning to TRBD1. The CDR3 has 12 amino acids. The junction had 1 base not matched to a gene; V was cut back by 5 bases and J by 7 bases. CDR1 and CDR2 from the germline V gene are GTSNPN and SVGIG (reference sequence). CDR3 DNA: TGTGCCTGGGGGGACAGGGGTGAAAAACTGTTTTTT. Amino acid sequence: CAWGDRGEKLFF.

This chain joins TRBV6-5 and TRBJ1-1; the match to TRBD1 covers 7 bases. The CDR3 extends over 14 amino acids. V gave up 5 bases and J gave up 1 base; unmatched junction bases: 4. Germline V CDR1 and CDR2: MNHEY, SVGAGI. CDR3: CASSTGERNTEAFF. DNA of the CDR3: TGTGCCAGCAGTACAGGGGAGAGGAACACTGAAGCTTTCTTT.

The V gene is TRBV28, the J gene TRBJ2-7; D might be TRBD1 (8 bases). The CDR3 is 15 amino acids. Per the germline V gene, CDR1 is MDHEN and CDR2 is SYDVKM. Trimming pared 4 bases from V and 2 bases from J, leaving 15 bases between. The CDR3 sequence: CASSWGGQATYEQYF. CDR3 in DNA: TGTGCCAGCAGTTGGGGGGGACAGGCTACCTACGAGCAGTACTTC.

The rearrangement uses TRBV7-9 and TRBJ1-5; 8 nucleotides line up with TRBD1. Trimming at V came to 1 base and at J to 5 bases, leaving 4 bases not matched to a gene. Germline V gives CDR1 SEHNR, CDR2 FQNEAQ (reference sequence). The CDR3 consists of 15 residues. CDR3 DNA: TGTGCCAGCAGCTTAGGGACAGGGAGGTATCAGCCCCAGCATTTT. This encodes CASSLGTGRYQPQHF.

This clone showed up just a few times. In DNA, the CDR3 is TGTGCCAGCAGCCCCTGGACAGGGCCCTACAATGAGCAGTTCTTC. This sequence encodes CASSPWTGPYNEQFF. V and J are TRBV9 and TRBJ2-1, with 8 bases fitting TRBD1. This CDR3 region has 15 residues. From germline, CDR1 is SGDLS and CDR2 YYNGEE. V lost 4 bases, J lost 2 bases, and 5 bases stayed unmatched.

This sequence joins TRBV3-1 (or the pseudogene TRBV3-2) and TRBJ2-3; TRBD2 agrees at 12 bases. Trimming removed 2 bases from V and 3 bases from J; junction bases left unmatched: 15. The germline gives CDR1 LGHDT, CDR2 YNNKEL (reference sequence). The length of the CDR3 is 20 residues. CDR3 DNA sequence: TGTGCCAGCAGCCAAAAGACAAATAGACTAGCGGGGGTTAGGACAGATACGCAGTATTTT. It codes for CASSQKTNRLAGVRTDTQYF.

The rearrangement links TRBV7-3 to TRBJ2-5, with TRBD1 identical over 7 bases. The CDR3 length is 14 residues. In germline, CDR1 is SGHTA, CDR2 FQGTGA. J was trimmed by 4 bases and V by 4 bases; bases with no gene match: 6. In DNA form, the CDR3 reads TGTGCCAGCAGCTCCGGACAGGTCCGAGAGACCCAGTACTTC. Protein sequence: CASSSGQVRETQYF.

V is TRBV27 and J is TRBJ2-7; either TRBD1 or TRBD2 may supply D (5 bases each). V shed 6 bases and J shed 0 bases, with 15 bases lying between them. The CDR3 has 15 amino acids. CDR1 and CDR2 (germline): MNHEY, SMNVEV (reference sequence). CDR3 in amino acids: CASRWDARSSYEQYF. For the CDR3, the DNA is TGTGCCAGCAGATGGGACGCGCGATCCTCCTACGAGCAGTACTTC.

This chain links TRBV7-9 with TRBJ2-3; no firm D call. The ends were cut back, 8 bases at V and 6 bases at J, with 12 bases in the middle. The germline V gene encodes CDR1 SEHNR and CDR2 FQNEAQ (reference sequence). There are 12 residues in the CDR3. The CDR3 coding sequence is TGTGCCAGCGTGGTCGACGCGGATACGCAGTATTTT. Translated: CASVVDADTQYF.

The V call is TRBV24-1, the J call TRBJ1-2; D unclear. The CDR3 runs to 13 residues. V lost 0 bases to trimming and J lost 6 bases, with 7 bases between them. Per germline, CDR1 KGHDR and CDR2 SFDVKD. The CDR3 nucleotides are TGTGCCACCAGTGATTTGAATCAGGATGGCTACACCTTC. This encodes CATSDLNQDGYTF.

This clone was picked up one time. The chain joins TRBV3-1 (or the pseudogene TRBV3-2) to TRBJ1-1; the D is unclear. Deletions cut 5 bases from V and 6 bases from J, with 10 bases between. Per the germline V gene, CDR1 is LGHDT and CDR2 is YNNKEL (reference sequence). CDR3 size: 12 residues. The CDR3 bases are TGTGCCAGCAGCAATCTCGGGTCTGAAGCTTTCTTT. This encodes CASSNLGSEAFF.

This chain joins TRBV20-1 and TRBJ1-2; no reliable D call. Germline V gene lookup returns CDR1 DFQATT and CDR2 SNEGSKA (reference sequence). The length of the CDR3 is 10 residues. V lost 7 bases and J 6 bases, leaving 9 bases between the germline ends. The CDR3 DNA is TGCAGTGAGGGTACCGATGGCTACACCTTC. Amino acid sequence: CSEGTDGYTF.

This chain uses TRBV5-5 with TRBJ2-5; D is possibly TRBD1 (5 bases). The CDR3 runs to 17 residues. The germline V and J ends were trimmed by 2 bases and 2 bases, with 19 bases remaining between them. Germline V gene lookup returns CDR1 SGHKS and CDR2 YYEKEE (reference sequence). The CDR3 bases are TGTGCCAGCAGCTTCGGCAGGGTGCCCGATAGGCAAGAGACCCAGTACTTC. Encoded protein: CASSFGRVPDRQETQYF. Full variable domain (remainder filled in from reference TRBV5-5 and TRBJ2-5): DAGVTQSPTHLIKTRGQQVTLRCSPISGHKSVSWYQQVLGQGPQFIFQYYEKEERGRGNFPDRFSARQFPNYSSELNVNALLLGDSALYLCASSFGRVPDRQETQYFGPGTRLLVL.